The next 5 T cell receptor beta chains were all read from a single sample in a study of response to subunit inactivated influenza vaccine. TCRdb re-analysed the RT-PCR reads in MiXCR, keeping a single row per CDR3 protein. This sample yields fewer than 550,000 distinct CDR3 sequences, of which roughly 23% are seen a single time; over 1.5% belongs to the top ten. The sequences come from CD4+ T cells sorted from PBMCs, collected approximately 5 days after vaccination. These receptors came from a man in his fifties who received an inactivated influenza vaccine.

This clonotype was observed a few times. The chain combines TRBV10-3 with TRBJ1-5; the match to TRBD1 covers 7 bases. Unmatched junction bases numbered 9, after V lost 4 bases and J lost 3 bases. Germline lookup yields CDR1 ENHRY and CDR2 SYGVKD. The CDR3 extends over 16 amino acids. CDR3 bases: TGTGCCATCAGTGTCTCCGGGACAGCGAACAATCAGCCCCAGCATTTT. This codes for CAISVSGTANNQPQHF.

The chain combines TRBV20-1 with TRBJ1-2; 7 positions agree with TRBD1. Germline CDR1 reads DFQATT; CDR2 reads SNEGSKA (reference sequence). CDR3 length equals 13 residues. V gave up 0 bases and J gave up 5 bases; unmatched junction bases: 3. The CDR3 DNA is TGCAGTGCTAGAGAGGGGACAGCGTATGGCTACACCTTC. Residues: CSAREGTAYGYTF.

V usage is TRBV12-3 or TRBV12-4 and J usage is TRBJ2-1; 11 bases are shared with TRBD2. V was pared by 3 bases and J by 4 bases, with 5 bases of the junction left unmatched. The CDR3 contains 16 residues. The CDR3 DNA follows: TGTGCCAGCAGTTTGAGTTCTAGCGGGGGGTACAATGAGCAGTTCTTC. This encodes CASSLSSSGGYNEQFF.

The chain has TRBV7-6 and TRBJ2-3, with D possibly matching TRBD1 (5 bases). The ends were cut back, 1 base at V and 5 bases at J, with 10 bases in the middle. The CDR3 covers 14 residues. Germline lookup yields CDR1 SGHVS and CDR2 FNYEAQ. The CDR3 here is CASSLDRRVDTQYF. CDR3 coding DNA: TGTGCCAGCAGCTTAGATCGCAGGGTAGATACGCAGTATTTT.

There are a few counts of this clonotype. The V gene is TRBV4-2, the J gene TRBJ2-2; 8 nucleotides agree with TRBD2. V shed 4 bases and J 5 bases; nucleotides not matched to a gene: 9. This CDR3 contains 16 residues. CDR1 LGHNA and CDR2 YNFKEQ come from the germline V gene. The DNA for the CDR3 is TGTGCCAGCAGCCCAAGAAGGCTAGCGGGTACCGGGGAGCTGTTTTTT. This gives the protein CASSPRRLAGTGELFF.